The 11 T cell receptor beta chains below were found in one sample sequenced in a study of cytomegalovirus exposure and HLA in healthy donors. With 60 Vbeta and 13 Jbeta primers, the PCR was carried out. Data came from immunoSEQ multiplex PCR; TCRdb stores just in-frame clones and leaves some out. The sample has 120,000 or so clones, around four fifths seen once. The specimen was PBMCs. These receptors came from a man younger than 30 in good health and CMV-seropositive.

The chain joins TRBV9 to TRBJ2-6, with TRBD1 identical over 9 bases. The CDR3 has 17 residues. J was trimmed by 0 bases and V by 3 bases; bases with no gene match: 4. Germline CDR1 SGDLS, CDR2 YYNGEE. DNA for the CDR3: TGTGCCAGCAGCGAGGGACAGGGATACTCTGGGGCCAACGTCCTGACTTTC. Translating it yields CASSEGQGYSGANVLTF.

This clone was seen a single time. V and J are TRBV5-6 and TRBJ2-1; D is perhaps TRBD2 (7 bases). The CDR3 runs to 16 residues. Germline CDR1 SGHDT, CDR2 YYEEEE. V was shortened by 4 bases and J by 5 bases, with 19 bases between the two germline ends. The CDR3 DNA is TGTGCCAGCAGCCCGCCGGTGGCGGGGGCTCACAATGAGCAGTTCTTC. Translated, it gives CASSPPVAGAHNEQFF. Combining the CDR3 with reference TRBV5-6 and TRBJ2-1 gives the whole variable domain DAGVTQSPTHLIKTRGQQVTLRCSPKSGHDTVSWYQQALGQGPQFIFQYYEEEERQRGNFPDRFSGHQFPNYSSELNVNALLLGDSALYLCASSPPVAGAHNEQFFGPGTRLTVL.

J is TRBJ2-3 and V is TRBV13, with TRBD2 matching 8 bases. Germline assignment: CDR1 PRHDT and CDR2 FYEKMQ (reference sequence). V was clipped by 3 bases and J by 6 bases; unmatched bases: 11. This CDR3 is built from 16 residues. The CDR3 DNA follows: TGTGCCAGCAGCTTGACCTTTCGGACTAGCTCCGATACGCAGTATTTT. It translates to CASSLTFRTSSDTQYF.

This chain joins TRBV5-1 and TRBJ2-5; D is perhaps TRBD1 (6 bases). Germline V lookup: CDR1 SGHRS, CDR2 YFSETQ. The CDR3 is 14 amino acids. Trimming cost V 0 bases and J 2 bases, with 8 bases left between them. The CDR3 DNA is TGCGCCAGCAGCTTGGCGGACAGTCAAGAGACCCAGTACTTC. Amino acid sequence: CASSLADSQETQYF.

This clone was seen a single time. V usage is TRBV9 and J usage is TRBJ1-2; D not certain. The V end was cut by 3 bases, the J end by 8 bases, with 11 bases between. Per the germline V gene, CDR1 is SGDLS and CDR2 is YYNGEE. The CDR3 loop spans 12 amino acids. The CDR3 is CASSAPPGGYTF. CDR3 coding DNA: TGTGCCAGCAGCGCCCCTCCGGGGGGCTACACCTTC.

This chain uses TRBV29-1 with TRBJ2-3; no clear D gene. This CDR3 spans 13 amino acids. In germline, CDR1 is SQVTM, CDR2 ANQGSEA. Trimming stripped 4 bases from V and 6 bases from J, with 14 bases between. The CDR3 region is CSVVATTVDTQYF. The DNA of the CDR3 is TGCAGCGTTGTAGCTACAACCGTGGATACGCAGTATTTT.

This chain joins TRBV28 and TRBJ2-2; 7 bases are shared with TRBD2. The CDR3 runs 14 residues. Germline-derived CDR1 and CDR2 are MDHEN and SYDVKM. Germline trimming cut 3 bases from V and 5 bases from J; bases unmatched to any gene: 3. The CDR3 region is CASSLSGGTGELFF. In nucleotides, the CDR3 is TGTGCCAGCAGTTTGTCGGGGGGTACCGGGGAGCTGTTTTTT.

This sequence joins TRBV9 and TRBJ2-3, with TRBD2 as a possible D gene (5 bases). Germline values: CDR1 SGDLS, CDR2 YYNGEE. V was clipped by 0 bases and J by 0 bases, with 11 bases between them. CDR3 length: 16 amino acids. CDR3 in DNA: TGTGCCAGCAGCGTAGGGGCTAGAGGGAGCACAGATACGCAGTATTTT. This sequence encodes CASSVGARGSTDTQYF.

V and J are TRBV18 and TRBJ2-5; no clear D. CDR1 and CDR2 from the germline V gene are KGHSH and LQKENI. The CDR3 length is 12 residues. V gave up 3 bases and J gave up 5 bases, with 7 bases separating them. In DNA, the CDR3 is TGTGCCAGCTCACCTAATTTGGAGACCCAGTACTTC. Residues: CASSPNLETQYF. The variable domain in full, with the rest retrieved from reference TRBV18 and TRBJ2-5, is NAGVMQNPRHLVRRRGQEARLRCSPMKGHSHVYWYRQLPEEGLKFMVYLQKENIIDESGMPKERFSAEFPKEGPSILRIQQVVRGDSAAYFCASSPNLETQYFGPGTRLLVL.

Written as DNA, the CDR3 is TGTGCCAGCAGTCCGGGGACAGGGGTTAACTATGGCTACACCTTC. Translation gives CASSPGTGVNYGYTF. This rearrangement joins TRBV27 to TRBJ1-2; 10 nucleotides match TRBD1. Germline-derived CDR1 and CDR2 are MNHEY and SMNVEV (reference sequence). The CDR3 is 15 amino acids. V trimming: 5 bases; J trimming: 1 base; junction bases outside the gene matches: 4.

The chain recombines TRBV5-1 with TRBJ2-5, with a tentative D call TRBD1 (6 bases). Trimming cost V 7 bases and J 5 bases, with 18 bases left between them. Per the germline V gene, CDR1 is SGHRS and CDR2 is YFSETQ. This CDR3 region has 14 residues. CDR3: CASCEPGVQETQYF. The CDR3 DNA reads TGCGCCAGCTGTGAACCAGGGGTTCAGGAGACCCAGTACTTC. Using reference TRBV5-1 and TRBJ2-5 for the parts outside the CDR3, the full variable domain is KAGVTQTPRYLIKTRGQQVTLSCSPISGHRSVSWYQQTPGQGLQFLFEYFSETQRNKGNFPGRFSGRQFSNSRSEMNVSTLELGDSALYLCASCEPGVQETQYFGPGTRLLVL.